What follows are 16 T cell receptor beta chains derived from one specimen sequenced in a study of control samples from healthy donors and cancer patients. Measured with immunoSEQ multiplex PCR; TCRdb has only the in-frame clones, and not every one. Altogether about 94,000 clones are present, 90% being singletons, with the ten largest covering less than 4.5%. Sequencing used blood. All receptors come from a woman younger than 30 in good health.

V usage is TRBV29-1 and J usage is TRBJ1-2, with a possible D match to TRBD1 (5 bases). Trimming took off 1 base at V and 5 bases at J, with 17 bases between the two ends. Germline CDR1 and CDR2: SQVTM and ANQGSEA. The CDR3 length is 15 residues. CDR3 protein: CSVEGVEGLGYGYTF. For the CDR3, the DNA is TGCAGCGTTGAAGGGGTGGAGGGGCTAGGTTATGGCTACACCTTC.

V is TRBV7-9 and J is TRBJ2-7, with TRBD1 matching 7 bases. Germline CDR1 and CDR2: SEHNR and FQNEAQ (reference sequence). V lost 3 bases, J lost 0 bases, and 5 bases stayed unmatched. This CDR3 region has 15 residues. The CDR3 protein is CASSFRTGFSYEQYF. The CDR3 coding sequence is TGTGCCAGCAGCTTCCGGACAGGCTTCTCCTACGAGCAGTACTTC.

The gene calls are TRBV7-9 and TRBJ2-7; D perhaps matches TRBD2 (6 bases). CDR1 SEHNR and CDR2 FQNEAQ come from the germline V gene (reference sequence). Deletions cut 5 bases from V and 0 bases from J, with 14 bases between. CDR3 length equals 15 residues. The CDR3 reads CASSLSAGSSYEQYF. The CDR3 DNA reads as TGTGCCAGCAGCCTTAGCGCCGGGAGCTCCTACGAGCAGTACTTC.

The chain has TRBV25-1 and TRBJ1-6, with D perhaps TRBD1 (5 bases). Germline loops: CDR1 MGHDK, CDR2 SYGVNS. The CDR3 is made up of 16 amino acids. Trimming shortened V by 4 bases and J by 4 bases, and 14 bases separated the two germline ends. The CDR3 coding sequence is TGTGCCAGCAGTGCTGCGGGACGGTTATATAATTCACCCCTCCACTTT. Amino acid sequence: CASSAAGRLYNSPLHF.

The chain carries TRBV3-1 (or the pseudogene TRBV3-2) and TRBJ2-1; 8 bases are a match to TRBD2. The CDR3 runs 19 residues. Germline loops: CDR1 LGHDT, CDR2 YNNKEL (reference sequence). With 0 bases clipped from V and 0 bases from J, the junction kept 10 bases outside the gene matches. The CDR3: CASSQDRLGLDYSYNEQFF. CDR3 bases: TGTGCCAGCAGCCAAGACAGGCTGGGACTAGACTACTCCTACAATGAGCAGTTCTTC.

The CDR3 here is CASSYPGQVNEKLFF. The CDR3 DNA reads TGTGCCAGCAGTTACCCCGGACAGGTTAATGAAAAACTGTTTTTT. The V gene is TRBV6-5, the J gene TRBJ1-4; TRBD1 matches at 7 bases. The germline gives CDR1 MNHEY, CDR2 SVGAGI. V shed 2 bases and J 4 bases; nucleotides not matched to a gene: 4. The CDR3 runs to 15 residues.

This chain connects TRBV2 to TRBJ1-1; D is ambiguous. The CDR3 length is 12 residues. Trimming took off 5 bases at V and 2 bases at J, with 6 bases between the two ends. The germline V gene has CDR1 SNHLY and CDR2 FYNNEI. CDR3 loop: CASSWANTEAFF. CDR3 bases: TGTGCCAGCAGTTGGGCTAACACTGAAGCTTTCTTT.

The chain uses TRBV7-9 and TRBJ2-3, with a tentative D call TRBD1 (5 bases). This CDR3 comprises 16 residues. Trimming took off 4 bases at V and 0 bases at J, with 14 bases between the two ends. CDR1 and CDR2 (germline): SEHNR, FQNEAQ (reference sequence). The CDR3 DNA reads as TGTGCCAGCAGCTCCCGACGCGGACAAAGCACAGATACGCAGTATTTT. Its translation: CASSSRRGQSTDTQYF.

The rearrangement joins TRBV7-9 to TRBJ1-2; no reliable D call. CDR1 and CDR2 (germline): SEHNR, FQNEAQ (reference sequence). The CDR3 consists of 15 residues. Trimming took 1 base from V and 8 from J, leaving 17 bases between them. CDR3 protein: CASSLEGFRHAGYTF. The CDR3 DNA reads TGTGCCAGCAGCTTAGAGGGCTTCAGACACGCAGGCTACACCTTC.

This chain uses TRBV9 with TRBJ1-1; D gene ambiguous. In germline, CDR1 is SGDLS, CDR2 YYNGEE. CDR3 length: 14 amino acids. V was pared by 4 bases and J by 1 base, with 11 bases between. In DNA form, the CDR3 reads TGTGCCAGCAGCCCTACGAACAGGAACACTGAAGCTTTCTTT. Its translation: CASSPTNRNTEAFF.

CDR3 nucleotide sequence: TGCGCCAGCAGCTTGCAGCGGGGGGACACAGATACGCAGTATTTT. It encodes CASSLQRGDTDTQYF. The V and J genes are TRBV5-1 and TRBJ2-3; 9 nucleotides match TRBD2. The CDR3 runs 15 residues. Germline assignment: CDR1 SGHRS and CDR2 YFSETQ. With 1 base clipped from V and 2 bases from J, the junction kept 2 bases outside the gene matches. Together with reference TRBV5-1 and TRBJ2-3, the CDR3 gives the full variable domain: KAGVTQTPRYLIKTRGQQVTLSCSPISGHRSVSWYQQTPGQGLQFLFEYFSETQRNKGNFPGRFSGRQFSNSRSEMNVSTLELGDSALYLCASSLQRGDTDTQYFGPGTRLTVL.

The chain has TRBV5-1 and TRBJ2-7, with D perhaps assigned TRBD1 or TRBD2 (5 bases each). Trimming removed 0 bases at V and 6 bases at J, with 16 bases between. The length of the CDR3 is 15 residues. Germline lookup yields CDR1 SGHRS and CDR2 YFSETQ. The CDR3 is CASSLVTTASSEQYF. Here the CDR3 DNA reads TGCGCCAGCAGCTTGGTGACGACAGCTAGCTCCGAGCAGTACTTC.

V and J are TRBV18 and TRBJ1-1, with 7 bases fitting TRBD1. CDR1 is KGHSH and CDR2 is LQKENI in the germline V gene. V dropped 3 bases and J dropped 1; count of bases not matched to a gene: 5. This CDR3 comprises 15 residues. The CDR3 sequence is CASSPQGGSNTEAFF. CDR3 sequence (DNA): TGTGCCAGCTCACCCCAGGGGGGGTCGAACACTGAAGCTTTCTTT. Combining the CDR3 with reference TRBV18 and TRBJ1-1 gives the whole variable domain NAGVMQNPRHLVRRRGQEARLRCSPMKGHSHVYWYRQLPEEGLKFMVYLQKENIIDESGMPKERFSAEFPKEGPSILRIQQVVRGDSAAYFCASSPQGGSNTEAFFGQGTRLTVV.

The V and J genes are TRBV5-1 and TRBJ2-3; a possible D gene is TRBD1 (5 bases). The V end lost 2 bases, the J end lost 1 base, and 8 bases lay between the germline ends. Germline V gives CDR1 SGHRS, CDR2 YFSETQ. The CDR3 totals 14 residues. The chain's CDR3 is CASSFRTRTDTQYF. The CDR3 region has the DNA TGCGCCAGCAGCTTTAGGACACGCACAGATACGCAGTATTTT.

V and J are TRBV19 and TRBJ1-6; D not resolved. V dropped 8 bases and J dropped 7 bases, with 15 bases sitting between them. This CDR3 region has 14 residues. Germline values: CDR1 LNHDA, CDR2 SQIVND (reference sequence). As DNA, the CDR3 is TGTGCCAGTGGGAGGGAGGGAAACAATTCACCCCTCCACTTT. As protein: CASGREGNNSPLHF. The entire variable domain, with the rest obtained from reference TRBV19 and TRBJ1-6, is as follows: DGGITQSPKYLFRKEGQNVTLSCEQNLNHDAMYWYRQDPGQGLRLIYYSQIVNDFQKGDIAEGYSVSREKKESFPLTVTSAQKNPTAFYLCASGREGNNSPLHFGNGTRLTVT.

The J gene is TRBJ1-2, the V gene TRBV9; D gene ambiguous. V lost 4 bases and J lost 0, with 13 bases in between. This CDR3 is built from 15 residues. In germline, CDR1 is SGDLS, CDR2 YYNGEE. DNA of the CDR3: TGTGCCAGCAGCCCATCAGACGGATCTAACTATGGCTACACCTTC. It codes for CASSPSDGSNYGYTF.